Presented here are 11 T cell receptor beta chains from one specimen sequenced in a study of regulatory T cells in long-lasting Graves disease listed by TCRdb under 2021. Library prep was done by multiplex PCR. Sequenced on an Illumina HiSeq 4000. CDR3 regions were amplified by Arm-PCR with iRepertoire HTBI primers to construct TCR beta libraries. The raw public data were reprocessed by TCRdb itself: fastp quality trimming at Q25, MiXCR clonotype calling, in-frame beta chains only. Every entry covers one CDR3 protein and lists the most common genes and DNA from its rows. The sample table records about 460,000 distinct CDR3 sequences; about 15% of these occur just once. The ten largest make up approximately 17% of the sample. In light of the paper, this sample's time point label describes: newly diagnosed GD, antithyroid drugs for less than 3 months. RNA was extracted from PBMCs in TRIzol for both TCR sequencing and RNA sequencing.

These sequences were also reported in another study, on T cells in Graves' hyperthyroidism and ophthalmopathy.

The material was peripheral blood mononuclear cells (PBMCs), obtained at new diagnosis, from a patient treated with antithyroid drugs. These TCRs come from a woman between 45 and 65 years old with Graves disease. Donor details come from another sample of the same person, matched by shared clones.

This clonotype has only a few counts. The chain has TRBV20-1 and TRBJ2-1; 10 nucleotides align to TRBD2. Trimming took 3 bases from V and 4 from J; bases not matched to a gene: 6. Per the germline V gene, CDR1 is DFQATT and CDR2 is SNEGSKA (reference sequence). The CDR3 consists of 15 residues. The CDR3 region is CSARDASGGYNEQFF. The CDR3 DNA sequence: TGCAGTGCTAGGGACGCTAGCGGGGGTTACAATGAGCAGTTCTTC.

This clonotype was counted a few times. This sequence joins TRBV4-1 and TRBJ1-5; unclear D gene. With 1 base removed from V and 6 bases from J, the gap between germline ends came to 10 bases. CDR3 size: 14 residues. Germline values: CDR1 MGHRA, CDR2 YSYEKL. The CDR3 region is CASSQGRTRQPQHF. In DNA, the CDR3 is TGCGCCAGCAGCCAAGGCAGAACCCGTCAGCCCCAGCATTTT.

The V and J genes are TRBV27 and TRBJ2-1; 15 bases line up with TRBD2. The CDR3 consists of 15 residues. Germline V gene data show CDR1 as MNHEY and CDR2 as SMNVEV (reference sequence). V trimming: 4 bases; J trimming: 9 bases; junction bases outside the gene matches: 4. CDR3 coding DNA: TGTGCCAGCAGTTGGACTAGCGGGAGGGATAGTGAGCAGTTCTTC. Amino acids: CASSWTSGRDSEQFF.

The genes are TRBV10-3 and TRBJ2-7; 7 nucleotides agree with TRBD1. CDR3 length: 16 amino acids. V lost 2 bases to trimming and J lost 3 bases; unmatched junction nucleotides: 10. In germline, CDR1 is ENHRY, CDR2 SYGVKD. In DNA, the CDR3 is TGTGCCATCAGTGAGGAGACAGGGTGGTTCGGCTACGAGCAGTACTTC. It codes for CAISEETGWFGYEQYF.

This chain uses TRBV19 with TRBJ1-6; D gene unclear. V lost 8 bases and J lost 5, with 19 bases in between. CDR3 size: 16 residues. Per germline, CDR1 LNHDA and CDR2 SQIVND (reference sequence). The DNA for the CDR3 is TGTGCCAGTCGGCCCCAGGATCTCGGGAATAATTCACCCCTCCACTTT. It encodes CASRPQDLGNNSPLHF.

This clonotype was observed at least ten times. The chain employs TRBV7-9 and TRBJ2-7, with no clear D. Trimming removed 5 bases from V and 4 bases from J, with 12 bases in between. Germline V lookup: CDR1 SEHNR, CDR2 FQNEAQ (reference sequence). This CDR3 spans 13 amino acids. DNA of the CDR3: TGTGCCAGCAGCCCCTCGGACGGGTACGAGCAGTACTTC. The encoded protein is CASSPSDGYEQYF.

A word on this clonotype: A far larger clone is just one base off, so this is likely a read error. J is TRBJ1-1 and V is TRBV6-5, with D possibly TRBD1 on 5 matching bases. Germline CDR1 MNHEY, CDR2 SVGAGI. The CDR3 covers 14 residues. Trimming removed 0 bases from V and 1 base from J, with 6 bases in between. CDR3: CASSYSQGNTEAFF. The CDR3 coding sequence is TGTGCCAGCAGTTACTCCCAGGGGAACACTGAAGCTTTCTTT.

This clonotype was observed at least ten times. The gene calls are TRBV6-1 and TRBJ1-2, with 7 bases fitting TRBD1. CDR1 MNHNS and CDR2 SASEGT come from the germline V gene. V was clipped by 4 bases and J by 6 bases; unmatched bases: 5. The CDR3 runs to 13 residues. CDR3 nucleotide sequence: TGTGCCAGCAGTGCCGACAGGGTGAATGGCTACACCTTC. Protein sequence: CASSADRVNGYTF.

This clonotype was seen at least ten times. The chain recombines TRBV20-1 with TRBJ2-3; TRBD1 might be the D (5 bases). Trimming shortened V by 1 base and J by 6 bases, and 17 bases separated the two germline ends. This CDR3 has 15 residues. The germline CDR1 and CDR2 sequences are DFQATT and SNEGSKA (reference sequence). The CDR3 nucleotides are TGCAGTGCTAGAGGGGCCAGGGAAGCTATGGATACGCAGTATTTT. Protein sequence: CSARGAREAMDTQYF.

The table lists this clonotype with many counts. The V call is TRBV20-1, the J call TRBJ2-3; 9 bases align to TRBD1. The CDR3 has 14 residues. The germline gives CDR1 DFQATT, CDR2 SNEGSKA (reference sequence). After removal of 3 bases from V and 6 bases from J, the junction contained 7 bases not matched to a gene. CDR3 sequence reads: CSASLGTGPDTQYF. The CDR3 DNA sequence: TGCAGTGCTAGTCTTGGGACAGGGCCGGATACGCAGTATTTT.

This clonotype was seen at least ten times. The V and J genes are TRBV28 and TRBJ2-7; D remains ambiguous. V dropped 3 bases and J dropped 0 bases, with 9 bases sitting between them. This CDR3 comprises 14 residues. The germline V gene encodes CDR1 MDHEN and CDR2 SYDVKM. The CDR3, as DNA: TGTGCCAGCAGTTTGATGAGGAGCTCCTACGAGCAGTACTTC. It yields the protein CASSLMRSSYEQYF.